Below, 16 T cell receptor beta chains from the same sample are listed, as sequenced in a study of T cells in Graves' hyperthyroidism and ophthalmopathy. Authors of the study amplified TCR beta CDR3 regions from RNA transcripts. The HTBI primer set drove a first-round RT-PCR of the TCR CDR3. TCRdb re-called the multiplex PCR reads with MiXCR, one entry per CDR3 protein. The data contain around 300,000 distinct CDR3 sequences, more than 11% of them seen just once; the ten biggest clones take up 20% to 25%. The sequencing input was blood. The receptors were sampled from a woman between 25 and 40 years old with Graves' hyperthyroidism.

This clonotype was detected only a few times. The rearrangement joins TRBV24-1 to TRBJ2-5; D is uncertain. Trimming cost V 2 bases and J 4 bases, with 19 bases left between them. This CDR3 region has 17 residues. In germline, CDR1 is KGHDR, CDR2 SFDVKD. CDR3 amino acids: CATSDSLSPGSAETQYF. The CDR3, as DNA: TGTGCCACCAGTGATTCTTTGTCTCCAGGTTCGGCAGAGACCCAGTACTTC.

Comments on this clonotype: A much larger clone differs from this one at a single base, so this may be a read error. The rearrangement uses TRBV3-1 and TRBJ2-5; 10 positions agree with TRBD1. The last part of the DNA fits TRBJ2-1 better; the J call may be wrong. There are 16 residues in the CDR3. The germline CDR1 and CDR2 sequences are LGHDT and YNNKEL (reference sequence). The CDR3 DNA sequence: TGTGCCAGCAGCCTTCGCGACAGGGGGCATGAGGAGACCCAGTTCTTC. Protein sequence: CASSLRDRGHEETQFF.

This clonotype was found many times. The gene calls are TRBV28 and TRBJ2-7; D call uncertain. Per germline, CDR1 MDHEN and CDR2 SYDVKM. Deletions cut 6 bases from V and 2 bases from J, with 8 bases between. The CDR3 totals 12 residues. CDR3 sequence: CASSLSTYEQYF. Here the CDR3 DNA reads TGTGCCAGCAGCTTGTCGACCTACGAGCAGTACTTC.

Many counts were recorded for this clonotype. The rearrangement joins TRBV5-1 to TRBJ1-1; no clear D gene. CDR3 size: 15 residues. Between the trimmed V and J ends, which lost 1 base and 1 base, there was a span of 11 bases. CDR1 SGHRS and CDR2 YFSETQ come from the germline V gene. CDR3 in DNA: TGCGCCAGCAGCTTGTTTGCCCCCAGGAACACTGAAGCTTTCTTT. This translates into CASSLFAPRNTEAFF.

This clonotype occurred a few times. The rearrangement joins TRBV20-1 to TRBJ2-7; 7 bases line up with TRBD2. V lost 0 bases and J lost 1; bases outside the gene matches: 3. CDR1 and CDR2 from the germline V gene are DFQATT and SNEGSKA (reference sequence). This CDR3 comprises 14 residues. The CDR3 DNA follows: TGCAGTGCTAGAGAAAGCGGGAATTCCTACGAGCAGTACTTC. Protein sequence: CSARESGNSYEQYF.

The chain is built from TRBV28 and TRBJ2-7, with TRBD2 as a possible D gene (5 bases). V was pared by 3 bases and J by 0 bases, with 9 bases between. This CDR3 is built from 14 residues. Per germline, CDR1 MDHEN and CDR2 SYDVKM. The CDR3 sequence is CASSFPGSSYEQYF. In DNA form, the CDR3 reads TGTGCCAGCAGTTTTCCGGGGAGCTCCTACGAGCAGTACTTC.

This clonotype was counted many times. The V call is TRBV6-2 or TRBV6-3, the J call TRBJ2-1; perhaps TRBD2 as D (7 bases). Germline CDR1 MNHEY, CDR2 SVGEGT. The CDR3 consists of 15 residues. Trimming took off 6 bases at V and 7 bases at J, with 19 bases between the two ends. As DNA, the CDR3 is TGTGCCAGCAGCCAAGGCGGGGGCGCTGGGAATGAGCAGTTCTTC. This encodes CASSQGGGAGNEQFF.

This clonotype was detected many times. This chain links TRBV20-1 with TRBJ2-1; TRBD2 matches 12 bases. Looked up from germline, CDR1 is DFQATT and CDR2 is SNEGSKA (reference sequence). This CDR3 region has 18 residues. The V segment lost 7 bases and the J segment 1 base; nucleotides outside the gene matches: 14. The CDR3 DNA follows: TGCAGTGGAGGTGATGTGACTAGCGGGAGAGTTTCCTACAATGAGCAGTTCTTC. Translating gives CSGGDVTSGRVSYNEQFF.

This clonotype was detected only a few times. The CDR3: CASSVRQGNDTF. CDR3 bases: TGTGCCAGCAGTGTAAGGCAGGGCAACGACACCTTC. The rearrangement links TRBV6-1 to TRBJ1-2; a possible D gene is TRBD1 (5 bases). The CDR3 is 12 amino acids. Per the germline V gene, CDR1 is MNHNS and CDR2 is SASEGT. Trimming took off 4 bases at V and 12 bases at J, with 15 bases between the two ends.

This clonotype was seen ten or more times. The chain recombines TRBV30 with TRBJ2-6, with 7 positions matching TRBD1. Germline CDR1 is GTSNPN and CDR2 is SVGIG (reference sequence). Losses at the gene ends were 5 bases for V and 0 bases for J; bases not matched to a gene: 7. This CDR3 contains 16 residues. CDR3 loop: CAWDRTGVSGANVLTF. The CDR3 DNA is TGTGCCTGGGACCGAACAGGGGTCTCTGGGGCCAACGTCCTGACTTTC.

This clonotype was counted a few times. This may arise from a read error, as a much more abundant clone is one base away. The J gene is TRBJ1-1, the V gene TRBV7-9; a possible D gene is TRBD1 (6 bases). Germline V CDR1 and CDR2: SEHNR, FQNEAQ (reference sequence). The CDR3 length is 13 residues. The CDR3 loop is CASRGQTNTEALF. The CDR3 DNA is TGTGCCAGCAGAGGACAGACGAACACTGAAGCTCTCTTT.

This clonotype was counted many times. This chain connects TRBV12-3 or TRBV12-4 to TRBJ2-5; TRBD2 matches at 10 bases. V trimming: 5 bases; J trimming: 4 bases; junction bases outside the gene matches: 4. The CDR3 totals 14 residues. In DNA, the CDR3 is TGTGCCAGCAGTCGAAGCGGGAGGGGAGAGACCCAGTACTTC. Encoded protein: CASSRSGRGETQYF.

This clonotype was seen many times. J is TRBJ2-1 and V is TRBV2, with D uncertain. The CDR3 runs 12 residues. The germline V and J ends were trimmed by 4 bases and 6 bases, with 7 bases remaining between them. The germline V gene has CDR1 SNHLY and CDR2 FYNNEI. The CDR3 sequence is CASSVSGNEQFF. CDR3 bases: TGTGCCAGCAGTGTATCGGGCAATGAGCAGTTCTTC.

This clonotype was detected many times. The gene calls are TRBV28 and TRBJ1-6; 8 nucleotides line up with TRBD1. CDR1 is MDHEN and CDR2 is SYDVKM in the germline V gene. V dropped 7 bases and J dropped 4; count of bases not matched to a gene: 6. The CDR3 totals 15 residues. CDR3 nucleotides: TGTGCCAGCATCCTGACAGGGGCGTATAATTCACCCCTCCACTTT. Residues: CASILTGAYNSPLHF.

The CDR3 DNA reads TGTGCCTGGACGTCTAGCGGCACCCCGGGAGATACGCAGTATTTT. Encoded protein: CAWTSSGTPGDTQYF. The rearrangement uses TRBV30 and TRBJ2-3; TRBD2 matches at 7 bases. Per germline, CDR1 GTSNPN and CDR2 SVGIG (reference sequence). The CDR3 totals 15 residues. V was clipped by 4 bases and J by 5 bases; unmatched bases: 12.

There are a few counts of this clonotype. J is TRBJ2-7 and V is TRBV4-3; 7 nucleotides agree with TRBD2. Germline lookup yields CDR1 LGHNA and CDR2 YSLEER. The CDR3 is made up of 14 amino acids. V was clipped by 1 base and J by 3 bases; unmatched bases: 3. The CDR3 here is CASSQAAGIYEQYF. The CDR3 DNA is TGCGCCAGCAGCCAAGCAGCGGGAATCTACGAGCAGTACTTC.